This T cell receptor beta chain was observed in a study of patients with pleural tuberculosis (dated by TCRdb to the mid-2010s). The sequencer listed for this sample is Illumina Genome Analyzer IIx. TCRdb reworked the public reads: Q25 trimming with fastp, MiXCR clone assembly, productive beta chains retained. Entries that share a CDR3 protein sequence are merged under the most common genes and DNA. For this sample the table gives around 50,000 distinct CDR3 sequences, of which 6% to 9.5% were detected only once. Roughly 17% of the sample comes from the top ten. CDR1 and CDR2 are drawn from the germline V gene: SNHLY, FYNNEI. Spanning cysteine to phenylalanine, the CDR3 consists of 13 amino acids. Of all the DNA, just the CDR3 is kept, 39 bases in frame from base 1. The V end gives up 5 bases and the J end 6 bases, leaving 6 bases in the junction not matched to a gene. This clonotype was counted many times. Its specific antigen is unknown. Base-call qualities are not available, and no considerably larger clone is one nucleotide away.

The rearrangement joined TRBV2 to TRBJ1-1, with 7 junctional bases fitting TRBD1. This TCR derives from a human donor with pleural tuberculosis. The CDR3 corresponds to CASSLGTAAEAFF. The DNA sequence is given as TGTGCCAGCAGTTTAGGGACAGCGGCTGAAGCTTTCTTT.